This is a list of T cell receptor beta chains from one sample in a study of T cell repertoires in cytomegalovirus infection. One entry per CDR3 protein results from TCRdb running MiXCR on the reads. Of more than 400,000 distinct CDR3 sequences listed, about 25% are singletons. The sequencing input was PBMCs. These TCRs come from a human donor in good health (CMV status not recorded). Some clones in this sample may be carry-over from other donors' samples. CDR3s include the opening cysteine and the closing phenylalanine or tryptophan. The order of the fields is J gene, V gene, D gene, clone size, CDR3 DNA, CDR3 protein. The D gene is left open where the match is weak. The listing skips clone size in some rows; elsewhere it reads once, few, many or a size class.

J gene: TRBJ1-5
V gene: TRBV4-1
D gene: NA
clone size: NA
CDR3 DNA: TGCGCCAGCAGCCAGGGGAGGGGGGGGAATGGCAATCAGCCCCAGCATTTT
CDR3 protein: CASSQGRGGNGNQPQHF

J gene: TRBJ2-2
V gene: TRBV2
D gene: TRBD1
clone size: few
CDR3 DNA: TGTGCCAGCAGGACAGGGGCTGACGGGGAGCTGTTTTTT
CDR3 protein: CASRTGADGELFF

J gene: TRBJ2-6
V gene: TRBV6-1
D gene: NA
clone size: few
CDR3 DNA: TGTGCCAGCAGCTTTTCTGTTGGGGACTCAAGAATTGGGGCCAACGTCCTGACTTTC
CDR3 protein: CASSFSVGDSRIGANVLTF

J gene: TRBJ1-5
V gene: TRBV10-3
D gene: NA
clone size: NA
CDR3 DNA: TGTGCCATCAGTGATAGGGGCAGGAGCAATCAGCCCCAGCATTTT
CDR3 protein: CAISDRGRSNQPQHF

J gene: TRBJ1-1
V gene: TRBV7-2
D gene: NA
clone size: NA
CDR3 DNA: TGTGCCAGCAGAGTGATGGGATGGACTGAAGCTTTCTTT
CDR3 protein: CASRVMGWTEAFF

J gene: TRBJ2-5
V gene: TRBV5-6
D gene: TRBD1
clone size: NA
CDR3 DNA: TGTGCCAGCAGCTTGATCGGCAGGGGGCTTCGAGAGACCCAGTACTTC
CDR3 protein: CASSLIGRGLRETQYF

J gene: TRBJ2-5
V gene: TRBV28
D gene: NA
clone size: few
CDR3 DNA: TGTGCCAGCAGTAAAGGCCGTCTAGAGGGTTTACAAGAGACCCAGTACTTC
CDR3 protein: CASSKGRLEGLQETQYF

J gene: TRBJ1-6
V gene: TRBV19
D gene: NA
clone size: NA
CDR3 DNA: TGTGCCAGTAGTCAACAATCTCGGTCTAATTCACCCCTCCACTTT
CDR3 protein: CASSQQSRSNSPLHF

J gene: TRBJ1-2
V gene: TRBV7-6
D gene: NA
clone size: NA
CDR3 DNA: TGTGCCAGCAGCTTTGACAGAGAGAGCTATGGCTACACCTTC
CDR3 protein: CASSFDRESYGYTF

J gene: TRBJ1-1
V gene: TRBV7-2
D gene: NA
clone size: many
CDR3 DNA: TGTGCCAGCAGCGCCTGGAGGTCAGGGGTTACTGAAGCTTTCTTT
CDR3 protein: CASSAWRSGVTEAFF

J gene: TRBJ1-5
V gene: TRBV28
D gene: NA
clone size: NA
CDR3 DNA: TGTGCCAGCAGCATAGGTAGGGGGAGAGAGCCCCAGCATTTT
CDR3 protein: CASSIGRGREPQHF

J gene: TRBJ2-1
V gene: TRBV7-2
D gene: TRBD1
clone size: many
CDR3 DNA: TGTGCCAGCATGCCGGGACAGGGGTCTCATGAGCAGTTCTTC
CDR3 protein: CASMPGQGSHEQFF

J gene: TRBJ1-5
V gene: TRBV7-9
D gene: NA
clone size: few
CDR3 DNA: TGTGCCAGCAGCCCAGAAGGTTCCCATCAGCCCCAGCATTTT
CDR3 protein: CASSPEGSHQPQHF

J gene: TRBJ2-3
V gene: TRBV4-1
D gene: NA
clone size: NA
CDR3 DNA: TGCGCCAGCAGCCAAGTAGGATCGTCAGATACGCAGTATTTT
CDR3 protein: CASSQVGSSDTQYF

J gene: TRBJ2-1
V gene: TRBV28
D gene: TRBD2
clone size: NA
CDR3 DNA: TGTGCCAGCAGCACCTCCGGGACTAGCGCCTACAATGAGCAGTTCTTC
CDR3 protein: CASSTSGTSAYNEQFF

J gene: TRBJ2-2
V gene: TRBV7-3
D gene: TRBD2
clone size: NA
CDR3 DNA: TGTGCCAGCAGCTTGGATAGCGGGAGCGCCGGGGAGCTGTTTTTT
CDR3 protein: CASSLDSGSAGELFF

J gene: TRBJ2-7
V gene: TRBV28
D gene: NA
clone size: few
CDR3 DNA: TGTGCCAGCAGTACCGTGGGGTGGGCCTACGAGCAGTACTTC
CDR3 protein: CASSTVGWAYEQYF

J gene: TRBJ2-7
V gene: TRBV28
D gene: TRBD1
clone size: NA
CDR3 DNA: TGTGCCAGCAGTTTGGCTCTGCGGACAGGGACCTACGAGCAGTACTTC
CDR3 protein: CASSLALRTGTYEQYF